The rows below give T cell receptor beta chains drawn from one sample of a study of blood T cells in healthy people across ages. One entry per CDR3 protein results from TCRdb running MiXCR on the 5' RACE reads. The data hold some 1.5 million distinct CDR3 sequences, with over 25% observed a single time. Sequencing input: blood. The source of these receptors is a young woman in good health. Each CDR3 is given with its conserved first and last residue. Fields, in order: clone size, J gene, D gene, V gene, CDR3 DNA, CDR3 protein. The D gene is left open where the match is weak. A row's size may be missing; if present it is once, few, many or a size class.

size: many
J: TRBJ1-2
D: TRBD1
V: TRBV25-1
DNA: TGTGCCAGCAGTGATCCTTGGGGGACAGGATATGGCTACACCTTC
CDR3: CASSDPWGTGYGYTF

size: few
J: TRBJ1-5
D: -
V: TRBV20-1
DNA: TGCAGTGCTGAACAGGGTTCAGGTCAGCCCCAGCATTTT
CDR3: CSAEQGSGQPQHF

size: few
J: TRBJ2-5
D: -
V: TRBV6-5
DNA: TGTGCCAGCAGTTACGCTAGGGCGGAGACCCAGTACTTC
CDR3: CASSYARAETQYF

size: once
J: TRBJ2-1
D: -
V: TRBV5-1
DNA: TGCGCCAGCAGCTTGGTAGGGACCATATCCAATGAGCAGTTCTTC
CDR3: CASSLVGTISNEQFF

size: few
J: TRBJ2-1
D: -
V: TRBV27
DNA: TGTGCCAGCAGTTTATCGAGGCGGGCCCTTAATGAGCAGTTCTTC
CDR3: CASSLSRRALNEQFF

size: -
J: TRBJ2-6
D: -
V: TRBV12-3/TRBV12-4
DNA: TGTGCCAGCAGCCGACCCCCCACCGGGGCCAACGTCCTGACTTTC
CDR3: CASSRPPTGANVLTF

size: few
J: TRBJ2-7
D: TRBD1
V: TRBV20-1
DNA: TGCAGTGTTGGGGGCAGAACCAGGGGGGAGCAGTACTTC
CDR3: CSVGGRTRGEQYF

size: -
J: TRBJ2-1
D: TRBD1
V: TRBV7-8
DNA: TGTGCCAGCAGCTTAGCTTACAGGGGCAATGAGCAGTTCTTC
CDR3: CASSLAYRGNEQFF

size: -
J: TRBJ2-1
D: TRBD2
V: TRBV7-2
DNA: TGTGCCAGCAGCTTCCCGGGGACTAGCGGGAGGATGTTCGGTGAGCAGTTCTTC
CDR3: CASSFPGTSGRMFGEQFF

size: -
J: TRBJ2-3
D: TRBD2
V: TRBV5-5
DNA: TGTGCCAGCAGCTCACCGCGGGGGGGGCTCACAGATACGCAGTATTTT
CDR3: CASSSPRGGLTDTQYF

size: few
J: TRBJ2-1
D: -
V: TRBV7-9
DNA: TGTGCCAGCAGCCCTACAGGGCCCGTCATGTATGAGCAGTTCTTC
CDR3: CASSPTGPVMYEQFF

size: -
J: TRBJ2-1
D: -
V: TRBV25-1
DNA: TGTGCCAGCAGTGAATTGACTAGGGGCCCGAAGTTCTTC
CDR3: CASSELTRGPKFF

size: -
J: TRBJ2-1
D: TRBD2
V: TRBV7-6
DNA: TGTGCCGGCAGCCGGGGGGGTAGCGTGTACAATGAGCAGTTCTTC
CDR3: CAGSRGGSVYNEQFF

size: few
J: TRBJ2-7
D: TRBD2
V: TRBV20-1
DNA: TGCAGTGTTCTAGTTGGGGGGACTAGAGTCAACGAGCAGTACTTC
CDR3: CSVLVGGTRVNEQYF

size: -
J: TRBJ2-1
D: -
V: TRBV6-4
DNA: TGTGCCAGCAGTGATAGACTCTCGGGGGAGCTGTTCTTC
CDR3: CASSDRLSGELFF

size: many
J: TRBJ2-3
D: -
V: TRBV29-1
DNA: TGCAGCGTTGTCGGAGAACCAGATACGCAGTATTTT
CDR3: CSVVGEPDTQYF